This T cell receptor (beta chain) was identified during a study of control samples from healthy donors and cancer patients. Trimming took off 5 bases at V and 4 bases at J, with 11 bases between the two ends. The CDR3 totals 14 residues. Per germline, CDR1 MNHEY and CDR2 SVGAGI. Data came from immunoSEQ multiplex PCR; TCRdb stores just in-frame clones and leaves some out. The table shows 150,000 to 200,000 clones, with roughly 90% occurring only once. The specimen sequenced was blood. The chain joins TRBV6-5 to TRBJ2-2; D may be TRBD1 (6 bases). The TCR originated in a man aged 30 to 39 in good health. CDR3 nucleotide sequence: TGTGCCAGCAGTAGGACAGTCAGCACCGGGGAGCTGTTTTTT. Its translation: CASSRTVSTGELFF.